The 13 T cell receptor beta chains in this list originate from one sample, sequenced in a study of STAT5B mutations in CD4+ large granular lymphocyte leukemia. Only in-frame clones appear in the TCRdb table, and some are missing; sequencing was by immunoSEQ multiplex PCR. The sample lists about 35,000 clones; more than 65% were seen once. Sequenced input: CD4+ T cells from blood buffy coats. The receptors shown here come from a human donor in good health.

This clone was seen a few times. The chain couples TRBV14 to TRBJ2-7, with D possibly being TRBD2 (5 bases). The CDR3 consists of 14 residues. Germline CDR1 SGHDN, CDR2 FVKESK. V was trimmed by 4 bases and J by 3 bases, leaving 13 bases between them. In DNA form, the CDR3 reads TGTGCCAGCAGCCGGACTGTAGCTGACTACGAGCAGTACTTC. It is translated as CASSRTVADYEQYF.

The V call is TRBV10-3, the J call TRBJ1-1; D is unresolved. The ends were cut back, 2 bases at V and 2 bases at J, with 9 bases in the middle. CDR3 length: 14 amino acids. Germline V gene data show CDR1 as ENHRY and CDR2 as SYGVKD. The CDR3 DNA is TGTGCCATCAGTGAGGCGGCCAGCAACACTGAAGCTTTCTTT. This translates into CAISEAASNTEAFF.

DNA for the CDR3: TGTGCCTGGAGTGTACAAGGGACAGGGAGTTCACCCCTCCACTTT. It codes for CAWSVQGTGSSPLHF. J is TRBJ1-6 and V is TRBV30; 9 bases fit TRBD1. The CDR3 loop spans 15 amino acids. The junction had 6 bases not matched to a gene; V was cut back by 0 bases and J by 9 bases. The germline CDR1 and CDR2 sequences are GTSNPN and SVGIG (reference sequence).

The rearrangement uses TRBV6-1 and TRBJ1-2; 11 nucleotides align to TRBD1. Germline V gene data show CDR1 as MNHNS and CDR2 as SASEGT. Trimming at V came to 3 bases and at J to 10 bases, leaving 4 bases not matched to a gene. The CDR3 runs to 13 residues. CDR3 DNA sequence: TGTGCCAGCAGTGACCGGGACAGGGGGTACTACACCTTC. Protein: CASSDRDRGYYTF.

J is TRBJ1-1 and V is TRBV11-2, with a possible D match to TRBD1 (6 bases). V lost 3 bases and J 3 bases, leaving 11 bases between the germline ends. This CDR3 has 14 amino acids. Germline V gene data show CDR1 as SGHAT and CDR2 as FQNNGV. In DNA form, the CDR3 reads TGTGCCAGCAGCTTCAAAGGACAGTACACTGAAGCTTTCTTT. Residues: CASSFKGQYTEAFF.

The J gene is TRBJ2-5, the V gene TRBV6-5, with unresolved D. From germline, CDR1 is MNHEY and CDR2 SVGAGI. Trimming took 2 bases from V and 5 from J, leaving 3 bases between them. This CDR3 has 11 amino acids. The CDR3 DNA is TGTGCCAGCAGTTACGCGGAGACCCAGTACTTC. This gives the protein CASSYAETQYF.

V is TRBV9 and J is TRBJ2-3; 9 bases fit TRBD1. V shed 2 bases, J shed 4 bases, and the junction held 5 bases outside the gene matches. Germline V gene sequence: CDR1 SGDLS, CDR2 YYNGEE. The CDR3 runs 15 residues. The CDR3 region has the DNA TGTGCCAGCAGCGTGGGACAGGGAAGGCCAGATACGCAGTATTTT. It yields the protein CASSVGQGRPDTQYF.

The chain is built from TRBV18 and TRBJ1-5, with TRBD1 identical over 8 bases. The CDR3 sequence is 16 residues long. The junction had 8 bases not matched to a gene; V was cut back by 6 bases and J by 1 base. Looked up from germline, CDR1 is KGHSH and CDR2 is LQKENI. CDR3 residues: CASSQDRARSNQPQHF. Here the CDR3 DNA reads TGTGCCAGCTCCCAGGACAGGGCCCGGAGCAATCAGCCCCAGCATTTT.

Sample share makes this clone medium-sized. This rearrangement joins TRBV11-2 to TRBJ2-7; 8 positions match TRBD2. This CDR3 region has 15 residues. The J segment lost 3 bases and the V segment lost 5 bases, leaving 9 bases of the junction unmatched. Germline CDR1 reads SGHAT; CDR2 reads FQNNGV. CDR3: CASSHSWAGGYEQYF. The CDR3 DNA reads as TGTGCCAGCAGCCATTCCTGGGCGGGAGGCTACGAGCAGTACTTC.

The CDR3 here is CASSATGETNEKLFF. CDR3 coding DNA: TGTGCCAGCAGCGCGACAGGGGAAACTAATGAAAAACTGTTTTTT. V gene TRBV28 combines with J gene TRBJ1-4; 8 nucleotides match TRBD1. This CDR3 spans 15 amino acids. Germline values: CDR1 MDHEN, CDR2 SYDVKM. J lost 1 base, V lost 6 bases, and 4 bases had no gene match.

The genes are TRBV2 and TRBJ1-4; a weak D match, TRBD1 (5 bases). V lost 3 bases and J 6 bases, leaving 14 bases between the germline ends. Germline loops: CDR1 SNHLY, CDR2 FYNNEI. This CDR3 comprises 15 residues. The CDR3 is CASSEGGTQYEKLFF. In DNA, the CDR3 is TGTGCCAGCAGTGAGGGGGGGACGCAGTATGAAAAACTGTTTTTT.

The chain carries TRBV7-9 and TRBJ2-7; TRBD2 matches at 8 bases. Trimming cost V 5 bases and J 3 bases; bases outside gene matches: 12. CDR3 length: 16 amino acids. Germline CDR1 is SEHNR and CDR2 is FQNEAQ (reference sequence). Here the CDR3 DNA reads TGTGCCAGCAGCCGGGGGGGGGCTACCGGCGGCTACGAGCAGTACTTC. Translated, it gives CASSRGGATGGYEQYF.

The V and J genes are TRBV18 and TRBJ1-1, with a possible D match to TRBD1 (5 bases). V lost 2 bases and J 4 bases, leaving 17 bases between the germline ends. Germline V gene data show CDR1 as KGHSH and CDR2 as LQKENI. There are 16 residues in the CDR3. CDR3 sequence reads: CASSPSSGQGTTEAFF. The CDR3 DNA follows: TGTGCCAGCTCACCAAGTAGTGGCCAGGGAACCACTGAAGCTTTCTTT.